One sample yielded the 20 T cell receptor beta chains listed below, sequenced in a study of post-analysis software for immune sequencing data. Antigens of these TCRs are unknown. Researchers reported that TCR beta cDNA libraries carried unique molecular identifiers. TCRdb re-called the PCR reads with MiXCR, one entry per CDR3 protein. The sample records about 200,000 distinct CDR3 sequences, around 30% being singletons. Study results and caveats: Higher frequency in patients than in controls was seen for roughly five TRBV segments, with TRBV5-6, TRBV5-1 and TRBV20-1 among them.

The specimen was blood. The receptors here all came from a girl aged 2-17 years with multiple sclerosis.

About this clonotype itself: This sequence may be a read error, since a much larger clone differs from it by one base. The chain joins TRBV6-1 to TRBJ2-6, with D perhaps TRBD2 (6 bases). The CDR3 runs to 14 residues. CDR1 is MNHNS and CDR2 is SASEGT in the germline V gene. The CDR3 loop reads CASSKSGGANVRTF. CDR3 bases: TGTGCCAGCAGTAAGTCTGGAGGGGCCAACGTCCGGACTTTC.

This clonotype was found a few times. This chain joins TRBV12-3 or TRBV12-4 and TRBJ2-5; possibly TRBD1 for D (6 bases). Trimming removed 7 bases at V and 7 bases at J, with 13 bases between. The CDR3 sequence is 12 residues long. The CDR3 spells CASIDRLGTQYF. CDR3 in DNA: TGTGCCAGCATTGACAGGTTAGGGACCCAGTACTTC.

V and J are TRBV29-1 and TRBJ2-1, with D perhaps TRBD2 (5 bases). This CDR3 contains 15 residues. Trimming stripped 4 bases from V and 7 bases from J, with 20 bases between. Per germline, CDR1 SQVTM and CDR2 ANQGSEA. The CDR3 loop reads CSVVFGIILRNEQFF. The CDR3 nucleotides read TGCAGCGTTGTTTTCGGGATAATACTTCGTAATGAGCAGTTCTTC.

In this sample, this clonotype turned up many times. The CDR3 sequence: CAISGGLGETQYF. The CDR3 bases are TGTGCCATCAGTGGGGGTCTCGGGGAGACCCAGTACTTC. V usage is TRBV10-3 and J usage is TRBJ2-5, with D unclear. Germline V gives CDR1 ENHRY, CDR2 SYGVKD. The CDR3 length is 13 residues. V lost 4 bases, J lost 5 bases, and 11 bases lay in between.

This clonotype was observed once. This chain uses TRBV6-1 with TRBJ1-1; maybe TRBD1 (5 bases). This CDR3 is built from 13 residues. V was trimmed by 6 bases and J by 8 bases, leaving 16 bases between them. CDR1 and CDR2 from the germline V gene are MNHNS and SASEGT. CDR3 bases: TGTGCCAGCAGAGAACTCCAGGGTAGCGAAGCTTTCTTT. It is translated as CASRELQGSEAFF.

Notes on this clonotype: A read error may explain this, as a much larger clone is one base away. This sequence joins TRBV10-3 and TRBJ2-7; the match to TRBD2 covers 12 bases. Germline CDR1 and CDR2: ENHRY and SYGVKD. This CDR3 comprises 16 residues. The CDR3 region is CATSDPGLAGTYEQYF. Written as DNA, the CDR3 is TGTGCCACCAGTGACCCAGGACTAGCGGGGACCTACGAGCAGTACTTC.

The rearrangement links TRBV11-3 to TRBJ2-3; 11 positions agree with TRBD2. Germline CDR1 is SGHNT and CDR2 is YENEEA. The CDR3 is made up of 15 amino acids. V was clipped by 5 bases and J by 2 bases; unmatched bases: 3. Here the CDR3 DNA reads TGTGCCAGCAGCGCGGGACTAGCGGCCACAGATACGCAGTATTTT. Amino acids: CASSAGLAATDTQYF.

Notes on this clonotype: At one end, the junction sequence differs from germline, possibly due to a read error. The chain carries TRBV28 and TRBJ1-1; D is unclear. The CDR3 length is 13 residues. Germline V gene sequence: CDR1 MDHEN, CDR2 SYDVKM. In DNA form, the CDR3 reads TGTGTCAGCGGATATGGAGGGTTGACTGAAGCTTTCTTT. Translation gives CVSGYGGLTEAFF.

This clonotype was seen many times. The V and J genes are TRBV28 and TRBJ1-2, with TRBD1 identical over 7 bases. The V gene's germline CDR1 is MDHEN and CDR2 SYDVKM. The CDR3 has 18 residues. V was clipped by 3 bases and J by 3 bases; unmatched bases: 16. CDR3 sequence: CASSLHRPGQTTHYGYTF. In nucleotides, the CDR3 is TGTGCCAGCAGTTTGCACCGGCCGGGACAGACGACTCACTATGGCTACACCTTC.

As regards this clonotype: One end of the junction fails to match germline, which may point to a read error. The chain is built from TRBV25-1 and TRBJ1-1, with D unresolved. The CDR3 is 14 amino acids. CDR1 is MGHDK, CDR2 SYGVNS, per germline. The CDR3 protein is CVSSEYRDSTEAFF. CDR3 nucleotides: TGTGTCAGCAGTGAATACAGAGATAGCACTGAAGCTTTCTTT.

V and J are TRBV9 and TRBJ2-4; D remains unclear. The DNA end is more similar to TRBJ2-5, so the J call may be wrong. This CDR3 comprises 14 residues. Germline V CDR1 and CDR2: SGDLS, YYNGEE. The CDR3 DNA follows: TGTGCCAGCAGCCCCCTGCGAACCCGGGAGACCCAGTACTTC. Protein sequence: CASSPLRTRETQYF.

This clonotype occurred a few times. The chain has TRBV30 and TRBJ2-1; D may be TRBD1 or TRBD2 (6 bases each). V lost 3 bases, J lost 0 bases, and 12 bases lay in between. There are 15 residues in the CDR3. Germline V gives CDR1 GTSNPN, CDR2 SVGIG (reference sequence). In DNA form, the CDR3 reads TGTGCCTGGAGAGAGGGGGGCAGCTCCTACAATGAGCAGTTCTTC. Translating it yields CAWREGGSSYNEQFF. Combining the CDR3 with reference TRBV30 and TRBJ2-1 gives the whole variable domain SQTIHQWPATLVQPVGSPLSLECTVEGTSNPNLYWYRQAAGRGLQLLFYSVGIGQISSEVPQNLSASRPQDRQFILSSKKLLLSDSGFYLCAWREGGSSYNEQFFGPGTRLTVL.

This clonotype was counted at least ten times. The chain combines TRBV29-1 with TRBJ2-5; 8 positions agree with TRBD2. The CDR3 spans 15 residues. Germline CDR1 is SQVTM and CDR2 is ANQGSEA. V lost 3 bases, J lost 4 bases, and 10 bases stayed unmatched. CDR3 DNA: TGCAGCGTTGAGCGGCGGGGGGAGGTTATAGAGACCCAGTACTTC. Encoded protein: CSVERRGEVIETQYF.

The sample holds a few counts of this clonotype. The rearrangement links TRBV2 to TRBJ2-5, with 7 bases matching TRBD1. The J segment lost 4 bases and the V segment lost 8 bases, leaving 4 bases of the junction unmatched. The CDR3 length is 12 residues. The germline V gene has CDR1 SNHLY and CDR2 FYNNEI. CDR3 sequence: CASVSGGETQYF. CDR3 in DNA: TGTGCCAGCGTATCAGGGGGAGAGACCCAGTACTTC.

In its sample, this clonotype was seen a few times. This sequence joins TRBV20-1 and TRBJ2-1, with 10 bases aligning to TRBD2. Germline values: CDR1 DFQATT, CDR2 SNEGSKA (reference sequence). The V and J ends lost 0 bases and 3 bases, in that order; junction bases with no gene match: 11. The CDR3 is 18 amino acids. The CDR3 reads CSARDSHRTSGLYNEQFF. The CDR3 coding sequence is TGCAGTGCTAGAGATTCCCATCGGACTAGCGGCCTCTACAATGAGCAGTTCTTC.

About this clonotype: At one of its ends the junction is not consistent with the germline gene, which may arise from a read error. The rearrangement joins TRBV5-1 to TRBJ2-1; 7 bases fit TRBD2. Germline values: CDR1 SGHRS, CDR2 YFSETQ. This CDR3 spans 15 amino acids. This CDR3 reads CASSLLATTQNGQFF. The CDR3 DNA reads TGCGCCAGCAGCTTACTAGCGACGACGCAGAATGGGCAGTTCTTC.

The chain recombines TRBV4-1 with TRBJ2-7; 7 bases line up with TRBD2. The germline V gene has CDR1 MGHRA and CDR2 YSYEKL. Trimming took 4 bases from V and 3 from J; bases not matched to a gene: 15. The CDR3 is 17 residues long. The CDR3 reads CASSPMYGGFSLYEQYF. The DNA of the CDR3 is TGCGCCAGCAGCCCGATGTACGGGGGGTTCTCTCTCTACGAGCAGTACTTC.

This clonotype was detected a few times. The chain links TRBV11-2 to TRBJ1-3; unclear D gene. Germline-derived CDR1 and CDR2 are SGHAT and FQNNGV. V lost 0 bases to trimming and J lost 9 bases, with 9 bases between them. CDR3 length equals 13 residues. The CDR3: CASSLDRRSTIYF. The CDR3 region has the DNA TGTGCCAGCAGCTTAGATCGTCGAAGCACCATATATTTT. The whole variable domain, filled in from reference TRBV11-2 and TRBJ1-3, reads EAGVAQSPRYKIIEKRQSVAFWCNPISGHATLYWYQQILGQGPKLLIQFQNNGVVDDSQLPKDRFSAERLKGVDSTLKIQPAKLEDSAVYLCASSLDRRSTIYFGEGSWLTVV.

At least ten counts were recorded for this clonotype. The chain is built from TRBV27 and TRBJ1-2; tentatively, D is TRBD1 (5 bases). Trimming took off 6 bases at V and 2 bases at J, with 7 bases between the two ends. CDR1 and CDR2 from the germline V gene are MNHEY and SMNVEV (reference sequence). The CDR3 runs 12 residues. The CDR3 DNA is TGTGCCAGCAGCGGGACCAACTATGGCTACACCTTC. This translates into CASSGTNYGYTF.

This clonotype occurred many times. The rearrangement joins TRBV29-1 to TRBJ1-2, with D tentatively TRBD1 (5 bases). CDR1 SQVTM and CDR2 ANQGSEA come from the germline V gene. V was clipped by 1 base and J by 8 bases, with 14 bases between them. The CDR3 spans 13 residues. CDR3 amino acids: CSVEGQRERGYTF. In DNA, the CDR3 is TGCAGCGTTGAAGGACAGAGAGAGAGGGGCTACACCTTC.